The rows below give T cell receptor beta chains drawn from one sample of a study of T cells in Graves' hyperthyroidism and ophthalmopathy. One entry per CDR3 protein, called by TCRdb with MiXCR from the multiplex PCR reads. The data hold 300,000 to 350,000 distinct CDR3 sequences, with 15% to 20% observed a single time. The sequenced sample consisted of blood. The receptor source for this set is a middle-aged woman with Graves' ophthalmopathy. The CDR3 runs from the conserved cysteine through the conserved F or W. A D gene is named only where the DNA matches it firmly. Part of the rows lack a size; the others show once, few, many or a class for expanded clones.

TRBJ1-1 | many | TRBV11-2 | . | TGTGCCGGCGCCGACACTGAAGCTTTCTTT | CAGADTEAFF
TRBJ1-1 | many | TRBV27 | . | TGTGCCAGCAGTTTTTTGGGCACTGAAGCTTTCTTT | CASSFLGTEAFF
TRBJ2-2 | many | TRBV6-5 | . | TGTGCCAGCAGTTACTTTGCGGGGCGTGGTGGCGGGGAGCTGTTTTTT | CASSYFAGRGGGELFF
TRBJ2-4 | . | TRBV6-4 | . | TGTGCCAGCAGTGAACAAGGGGCAAACATTCAGTACTTC | CASSEQGANIQYF
TRBJ1-1 | many | TRBV6-4 | TRBD1 | TGTGCCAGCAGTCTCACGGACAGGGCGGTTTTATTGAACCGAAACACTGAAGCTTTCTTT | CASSLTDRAVLLNRNTEAFF
TRBJ1-3 | . | TRBV5-1 | . | TGCGCCAGCGGCTCCCAGGGGAGCTCTGGAAACACCATATATTTT | CASGSQGSSGNTIYF
TRBJ1-6 | . | TRBV30 | . | TGTGCCTGGAGTGTACTTCGGGGGGCTCAGAATTCACCCCTCCACTTT | CAWSVLRGAQNSPLHF
TRBJ2-3 | few | TRBV2 | . | TGTGCCAGCAGTCTGCGGCCCACAGATACGCAGTATTTT | CASSLRPTDTQYF
TRBJ1-1 | many | TRBV7-9 | . | TGTGCCAGCAGCTCCCCTGACAGAAAAAACACTGAAGCTTTCTTT | CASSSPDRKNTEAFF
TRBJ1-2 | many | TRBV30 | . | TGTGCCTGGATAGGGGATGATTCCTATGGCTACACCTTC | CAWIGDDSYGYTF
TRBJ1-1 | many | TRBV5-1 | TRBD1 | TGCGCCAGCAGCTTGGAGGCAGGGGGAATGAACACTGAAGCTTTCTTT | CASSLEAGGMNTEAFF
TRBJ2-7 | many | TRBV10-2 | TRBD2 | TGCGCCAGCAGTTGGGCCGCTAGCGGGAGGGCCTTAGAATTCTACGAGCAGTACTTC | CASSWAASGRALEFYEQYF
TRBJ1-3 | few | TRBV4-3 | . | TGCGCCAGCAGCTCGACTAGAGGAAACACCATATATTTT | CASSSTRGNTIYF
TRBJ2-5 | . | TRBV7-2 | . | TGTGCCAGCAGCGGGAGATGGGGCGGAATCCAAGAGACCCAGTACTTC | CASSGRWGGIQETQYF
TRBJ1-1 | many | TRBV3-1 | . | TGTGCCAGCAGCCAAGATATTTGGCAGGTGAACACTGAAGCTTTCTTT | CASSQDIWQVNTEAFF